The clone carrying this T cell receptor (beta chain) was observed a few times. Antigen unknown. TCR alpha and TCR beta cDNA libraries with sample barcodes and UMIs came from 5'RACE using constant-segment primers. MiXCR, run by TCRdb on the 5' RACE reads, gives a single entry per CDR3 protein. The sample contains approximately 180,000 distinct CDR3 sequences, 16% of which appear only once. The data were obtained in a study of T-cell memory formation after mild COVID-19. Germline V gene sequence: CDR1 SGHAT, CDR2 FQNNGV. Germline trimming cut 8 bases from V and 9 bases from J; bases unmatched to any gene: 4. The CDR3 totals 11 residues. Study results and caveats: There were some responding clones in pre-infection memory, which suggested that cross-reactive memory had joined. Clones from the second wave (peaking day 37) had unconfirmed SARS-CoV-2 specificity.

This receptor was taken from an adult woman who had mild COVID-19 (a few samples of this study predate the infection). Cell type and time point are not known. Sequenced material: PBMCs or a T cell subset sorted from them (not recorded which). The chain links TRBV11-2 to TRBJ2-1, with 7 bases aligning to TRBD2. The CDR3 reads CASRRESEQFF. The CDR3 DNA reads TGTGCCAGCCGGCGGGAGAGTGAGCAGTTCTTC. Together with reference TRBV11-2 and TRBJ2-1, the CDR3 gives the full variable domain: EAGVAQSPRYKIIEKRQSVAFWCNPISGHATLYWYQQILGQGPKLLIQFQNNGVVDDSQLPKDRFSAERLKGVDSTLKIQPAKLEDSAVYLCASRRESEQFFGPGTRLTVL.